This TCR beta chain came from a study of blood T cell repertoires in COVID-19. For the study at large: PBMCs, B-cell-depleted T cells, or T cells were the source of the cDNA or gDNA that made up the material.

The length of the CDR3 is 15 residues. Germline loops: CDR1 MDHEN, CDR2 SYDVKM. V gave up 2 bases and J gave up 5 bases; unmatched junction bases: 8. Comment on this clone: This CDR3 is also generated by other DNA sequences in the sample.

Ages ranged from roughly 18 to 100 years, with residence in around 24 US areas. Which cohort a participant joined came from the clinical history participants gave. Source study methods: Reference gene primers were amplified, and this amplification served to estimate nucleated cell counts. Some clones are missing from TCRdb's copy, which holds only in-frame ones; the method was immunoSEQ multiplex PCR. That table supplies the V and J calls and clone size; D and trimming were determined from the DNA. The repertoire holds some 160,000 clones, with 70% to 80% as singletons. This clonotype was sampled from a woman aged 70-85 years in a cohort exposed to, infected with or recovered from COVID-19 (not recorded which). Sequenced: PBMCs or T cells enriched from blood (not recorded which). V and J are TRBV28 and TRBJ2-5; TRBD2 matches at 7 bases. The chain's CDR3 is CASSLGAGVGETQYF. Here the CDR3 DNA reads TGTGCCAGCAGTTTAGGTGCGGGAGTAGGGGAGACCCAGTACTTC.